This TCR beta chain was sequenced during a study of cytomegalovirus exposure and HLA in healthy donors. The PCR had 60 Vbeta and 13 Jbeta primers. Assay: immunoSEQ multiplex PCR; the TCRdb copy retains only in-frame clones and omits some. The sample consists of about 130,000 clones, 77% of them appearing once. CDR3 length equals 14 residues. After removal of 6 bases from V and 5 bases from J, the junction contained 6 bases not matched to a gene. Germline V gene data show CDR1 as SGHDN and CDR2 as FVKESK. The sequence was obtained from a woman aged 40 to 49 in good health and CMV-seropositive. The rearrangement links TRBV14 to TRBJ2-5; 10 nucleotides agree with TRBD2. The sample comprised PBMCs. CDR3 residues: CASRSSSGSETQYF. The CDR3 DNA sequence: TGTGCCAGCAGGTCGTCTAGCGGGAGTGAGACCCAGTACTTC.